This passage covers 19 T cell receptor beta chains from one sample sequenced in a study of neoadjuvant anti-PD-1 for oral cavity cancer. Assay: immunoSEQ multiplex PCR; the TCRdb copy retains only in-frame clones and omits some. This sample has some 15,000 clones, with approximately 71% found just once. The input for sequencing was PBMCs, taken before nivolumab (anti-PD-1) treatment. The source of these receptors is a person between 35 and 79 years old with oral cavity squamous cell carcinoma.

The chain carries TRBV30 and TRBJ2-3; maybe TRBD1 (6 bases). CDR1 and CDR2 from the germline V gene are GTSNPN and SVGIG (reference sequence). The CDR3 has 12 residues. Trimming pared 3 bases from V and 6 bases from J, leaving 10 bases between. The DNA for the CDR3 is TGTGCCTGGAGCTTCGACAGGGATACGCAGTATTTT. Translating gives CAWSFDRDTQYF.

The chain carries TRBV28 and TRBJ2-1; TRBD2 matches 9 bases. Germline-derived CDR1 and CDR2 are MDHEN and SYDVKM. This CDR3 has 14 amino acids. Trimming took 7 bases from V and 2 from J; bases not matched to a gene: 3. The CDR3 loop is CASTAGGPYNEQFF. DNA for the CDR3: TGTGCCAGCACTGCGGGAGGGCCCTACAATGAGCAGTTCTTC.

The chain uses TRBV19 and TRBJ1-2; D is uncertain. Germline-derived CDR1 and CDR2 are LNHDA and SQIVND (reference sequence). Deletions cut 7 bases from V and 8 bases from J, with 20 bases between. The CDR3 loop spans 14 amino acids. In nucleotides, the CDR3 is TGTGCCAGTACCATGGGCGGGAGAAGTGGAGGCTACACCTTC. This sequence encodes CASTMGGRSGGYTF.

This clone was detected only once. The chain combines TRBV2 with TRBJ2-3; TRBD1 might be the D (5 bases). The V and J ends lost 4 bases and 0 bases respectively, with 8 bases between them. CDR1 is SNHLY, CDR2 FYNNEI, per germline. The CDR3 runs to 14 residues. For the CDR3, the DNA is TGTGCCAGCAGTGTGGACAAAAGCACAGATACGCAGTATTTT. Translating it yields CASSVDKSTDTQYF. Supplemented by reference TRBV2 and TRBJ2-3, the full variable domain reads EPEVTQTPSHQVTQMGQEVILRCVPISNHLYFYWYRQILGQKVEFLVSFYNNEISEKSEIFDDQFSVERPDGSNFTLKIRSTKLEDSAMYFCASSVDKSTDTQYFGPGTRLTVL.

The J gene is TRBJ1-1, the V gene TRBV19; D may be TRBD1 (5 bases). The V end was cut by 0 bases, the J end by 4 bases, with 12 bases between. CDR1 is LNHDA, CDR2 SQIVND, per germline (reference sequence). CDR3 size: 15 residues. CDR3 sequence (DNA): TGTGCCAGTAGTATAGATCAGGGACTCCGCACTGAAGCTTTCTTT. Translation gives CASSIDQGLRTEAFF.

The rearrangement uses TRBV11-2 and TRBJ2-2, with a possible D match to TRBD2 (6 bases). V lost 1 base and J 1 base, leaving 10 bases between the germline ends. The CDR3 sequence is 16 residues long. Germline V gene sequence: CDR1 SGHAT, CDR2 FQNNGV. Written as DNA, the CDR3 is TGTGCCAGCAGCTTAGTCGCGGGGCTGAACACCGGGGAGCTGTTTTTT. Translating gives CASSLVAGLNTGELFF.

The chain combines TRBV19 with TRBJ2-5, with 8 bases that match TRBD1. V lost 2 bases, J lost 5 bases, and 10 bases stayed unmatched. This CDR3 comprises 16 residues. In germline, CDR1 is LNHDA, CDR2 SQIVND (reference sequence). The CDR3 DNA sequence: TGTGCCAGTAGTATAAGGACGAACAGGGGGTCGGAGACCCAGTACTTC. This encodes CASSIRTNRGSETQYF.

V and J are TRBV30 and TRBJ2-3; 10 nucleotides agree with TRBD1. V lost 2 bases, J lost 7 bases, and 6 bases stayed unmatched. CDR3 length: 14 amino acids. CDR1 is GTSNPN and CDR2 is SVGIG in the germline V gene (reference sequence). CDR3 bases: TGTGCCTGGAGTCCCGGGACAGGGGCGTATACGCAGTATTTT. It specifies CAWSPGTGAYTQYF.

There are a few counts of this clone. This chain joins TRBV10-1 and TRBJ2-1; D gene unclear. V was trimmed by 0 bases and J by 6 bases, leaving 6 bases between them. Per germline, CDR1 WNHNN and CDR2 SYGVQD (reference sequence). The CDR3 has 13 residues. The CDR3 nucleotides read TGCGCCAGCAGTGAGTCGAAGGCCAATGAGCAGTTCTTC. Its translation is CASSESKANEQFF.

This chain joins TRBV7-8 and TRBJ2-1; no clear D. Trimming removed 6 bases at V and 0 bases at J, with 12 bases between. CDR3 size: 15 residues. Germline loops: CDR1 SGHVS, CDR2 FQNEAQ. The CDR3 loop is CASSSLMSSYNEQFF. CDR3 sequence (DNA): TGTGCCAGCAGTTCCCTTATGAGCTCCTACAATGAGCAGTTCTTC.

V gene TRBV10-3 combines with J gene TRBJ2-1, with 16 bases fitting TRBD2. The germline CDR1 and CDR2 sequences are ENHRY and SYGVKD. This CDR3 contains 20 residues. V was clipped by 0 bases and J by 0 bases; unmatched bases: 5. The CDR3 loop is CAISESPGLAGGSSYNEQFF. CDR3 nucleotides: TGTGCCATCAGTGAGTCGCCGGGACTAGCGGGAGGGAGCTCCTACAATGAGCAGTTCTTC.

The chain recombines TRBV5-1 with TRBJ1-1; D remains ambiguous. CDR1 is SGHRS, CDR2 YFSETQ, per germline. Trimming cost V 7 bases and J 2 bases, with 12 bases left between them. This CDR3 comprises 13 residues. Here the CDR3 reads CASGLGSNTEAFF. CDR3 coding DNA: TGCGCCAGCGGGTTAGGGTCAAACACTGAAGCTTTCTTT.

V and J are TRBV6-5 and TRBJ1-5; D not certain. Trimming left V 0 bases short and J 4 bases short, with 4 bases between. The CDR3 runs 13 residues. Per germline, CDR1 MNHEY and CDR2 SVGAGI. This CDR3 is CASSYSYNQPQHF. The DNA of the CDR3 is TGTGCCAGCAGTTACTCGTATAATCAGCCCCAGCATTTT.

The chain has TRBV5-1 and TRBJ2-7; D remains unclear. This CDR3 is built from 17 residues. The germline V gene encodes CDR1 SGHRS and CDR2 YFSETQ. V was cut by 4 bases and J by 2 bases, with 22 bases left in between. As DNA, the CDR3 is TGCGCCAGCAGCCAAAACTACCGGGTCGGAAAGCCCTACGAGCAGTACTTC. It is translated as CASSQNYRVGKPYEQYF.

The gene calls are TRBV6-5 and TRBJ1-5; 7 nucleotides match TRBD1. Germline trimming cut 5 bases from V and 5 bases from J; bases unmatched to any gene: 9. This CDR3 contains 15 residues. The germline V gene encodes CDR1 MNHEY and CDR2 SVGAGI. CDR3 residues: CASSTPTGMDQPQHF. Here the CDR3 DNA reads TGTGCCAGCAGTACCCCGACAGGGATGGATCAGCCCCAGCATTTT.

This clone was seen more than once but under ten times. The CDR3 DNA follows: TGTGCCAGCAGCACCTTGACAGGGAAGGATCAGCCCCAGCATTTT. This sequence encodes CASSTLTGKDQPQHF. The rearrangement uses TRBV7-9 and TRBJ1-5; 7 nucleotides agree with TRBD1. CDR1 SEHNR and CDR2 FQNEAQ come from the germline V gene (reference sequence). CDR3 length: 15 residues. Trimming at V came to 5 bases and at J to 5 bases, leaving 9 bases not matched to a gene.

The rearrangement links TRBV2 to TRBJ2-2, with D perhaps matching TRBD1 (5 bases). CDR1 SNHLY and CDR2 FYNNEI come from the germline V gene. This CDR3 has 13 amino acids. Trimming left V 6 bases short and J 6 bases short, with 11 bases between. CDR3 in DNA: TGTGCCAGCAGCTCGTTAGGGGCCGGGGAGCTGTTTTTT. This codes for CASSSLGAGELFF.

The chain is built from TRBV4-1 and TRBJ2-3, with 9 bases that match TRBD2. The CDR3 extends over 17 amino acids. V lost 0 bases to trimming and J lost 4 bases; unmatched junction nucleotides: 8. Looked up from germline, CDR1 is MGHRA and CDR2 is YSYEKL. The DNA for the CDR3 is TGCGCCAGCAGCCAAGAAGGAGGACTAGCGCGATCAGATACGCAGTATTTT. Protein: CASSQEGGLARSDTQYF.

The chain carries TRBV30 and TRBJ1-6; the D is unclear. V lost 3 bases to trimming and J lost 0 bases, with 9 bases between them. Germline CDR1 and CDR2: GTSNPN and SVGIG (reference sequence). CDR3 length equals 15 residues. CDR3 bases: TGTGCCTGGAGACAAATCAGCTCCTATAATTCACCCCTCCACTTT. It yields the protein CAWRQISSYNSPLHF.